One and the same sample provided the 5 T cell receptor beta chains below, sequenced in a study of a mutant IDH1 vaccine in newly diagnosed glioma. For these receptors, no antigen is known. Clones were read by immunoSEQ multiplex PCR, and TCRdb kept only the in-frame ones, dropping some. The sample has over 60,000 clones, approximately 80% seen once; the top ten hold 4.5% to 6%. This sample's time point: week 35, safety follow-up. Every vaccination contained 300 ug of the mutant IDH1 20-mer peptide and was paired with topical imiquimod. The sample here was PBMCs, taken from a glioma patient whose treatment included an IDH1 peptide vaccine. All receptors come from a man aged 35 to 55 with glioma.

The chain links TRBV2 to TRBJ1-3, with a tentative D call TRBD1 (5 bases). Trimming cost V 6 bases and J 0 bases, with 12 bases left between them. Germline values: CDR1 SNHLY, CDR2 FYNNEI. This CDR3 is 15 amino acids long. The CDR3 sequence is CASRKGQGSGNTIYF. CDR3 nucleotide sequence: TGTGCCAGCAGGAAAGGGCAGGGCTCTGGAAACACCATATATTTT.

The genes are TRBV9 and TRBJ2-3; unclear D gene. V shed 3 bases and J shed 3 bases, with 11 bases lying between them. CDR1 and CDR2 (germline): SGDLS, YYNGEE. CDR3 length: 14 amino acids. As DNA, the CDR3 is TGTGCCAGCAGCGGGGGTCTTAGGACAGATACGCAGTATTTT. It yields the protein CASSGGLRTDTQYF. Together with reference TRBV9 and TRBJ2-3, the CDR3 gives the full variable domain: DSGVTQTPKHLITATGQRVTLRCSPRSGDLSVYWYQQSLDQGLQFLIQYYNGEERAKGNILERFSAQQFPDLHSELNLSSLELGDSALYFCASSGGLRTDTQYFGPGTRLTVL.

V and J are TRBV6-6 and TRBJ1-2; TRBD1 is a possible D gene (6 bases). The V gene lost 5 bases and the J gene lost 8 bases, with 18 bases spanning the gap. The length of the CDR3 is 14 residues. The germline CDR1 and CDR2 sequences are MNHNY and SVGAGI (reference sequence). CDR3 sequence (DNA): TGTGCCAGCAGTCCGGCGGGGGGGGCTAGAGGCTACACCTTC. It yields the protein CASSPAGGARGYTF.

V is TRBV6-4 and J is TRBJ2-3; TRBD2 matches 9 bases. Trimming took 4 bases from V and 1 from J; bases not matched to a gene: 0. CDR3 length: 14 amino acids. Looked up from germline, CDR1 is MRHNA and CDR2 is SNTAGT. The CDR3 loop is CASSVAGGTDTQYF. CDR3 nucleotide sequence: TGTGCCAGCAGTGTAGCGGGAGGCACAGATACGCAGTATTTT.

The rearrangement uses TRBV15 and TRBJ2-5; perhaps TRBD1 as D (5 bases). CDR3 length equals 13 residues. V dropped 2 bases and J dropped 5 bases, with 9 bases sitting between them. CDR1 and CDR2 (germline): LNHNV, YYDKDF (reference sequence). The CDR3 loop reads CATSRRAGETQYF. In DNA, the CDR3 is TGTGCCACCAGCAGAAGGGCAGGGGAGACCCAGTACTTC.